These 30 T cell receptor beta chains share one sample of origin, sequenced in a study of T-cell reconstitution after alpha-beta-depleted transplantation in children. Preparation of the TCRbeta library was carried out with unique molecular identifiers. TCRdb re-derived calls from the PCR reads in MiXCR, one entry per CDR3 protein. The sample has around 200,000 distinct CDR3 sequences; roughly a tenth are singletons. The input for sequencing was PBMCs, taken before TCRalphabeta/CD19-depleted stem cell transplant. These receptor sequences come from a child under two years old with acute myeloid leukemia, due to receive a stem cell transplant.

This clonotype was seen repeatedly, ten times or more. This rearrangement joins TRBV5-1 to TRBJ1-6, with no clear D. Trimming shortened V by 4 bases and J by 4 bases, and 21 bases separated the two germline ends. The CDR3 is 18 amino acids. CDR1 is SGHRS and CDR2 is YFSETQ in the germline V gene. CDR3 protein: CASSPGSVSSAYNSPLHF. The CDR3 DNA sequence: TGCGCCAGCAGCCCCGGGAGCGTATCCTCTGCGTATAATTCACCCCTCCACTTT.

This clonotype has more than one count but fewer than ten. The CDR3 is CASSEAENIQYF. For the CDR3, the DNA is TGTGCCAGCAGCGAGGCTGAAAACATTCAGTACTTC. This chain joins TRBV7-2 and TRBJ2-4, with no clear D. Germline V CDR1 and CDR2: SGHTA, FQGNSA. The V gene lost 5 bases and the J gene lost 5 bases, with 7 bases spanning the gap. The CDR3 has 12 amino acids.

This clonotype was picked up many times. The CDR3 DNA sequence: TGTGCCAGCAGCCAACAGGGGTGGGAGACCCAGTACTTC. This translates into CASSQQGWETQYF. The chain employs TRBV7-6 and TRBJ2-5, with 7 nucleotides matching TRBD1. This CDR3 comprises 13 residues. J was trimmed by 5 bases and V by 5 bases; bases with no gene match: 5. Germline loops: CDR1 SGHVS, CDR2 FNYEAQ.

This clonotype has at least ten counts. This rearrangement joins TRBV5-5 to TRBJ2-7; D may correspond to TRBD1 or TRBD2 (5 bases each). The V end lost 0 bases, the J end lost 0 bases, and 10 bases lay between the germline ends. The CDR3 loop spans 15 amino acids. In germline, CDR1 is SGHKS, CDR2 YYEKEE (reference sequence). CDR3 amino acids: CASSLAGRSSYEQYF. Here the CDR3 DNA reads TGTGCCAGCAGCTTGGCGGGACGGAGCTCCTACGAGCAGTACTTC.

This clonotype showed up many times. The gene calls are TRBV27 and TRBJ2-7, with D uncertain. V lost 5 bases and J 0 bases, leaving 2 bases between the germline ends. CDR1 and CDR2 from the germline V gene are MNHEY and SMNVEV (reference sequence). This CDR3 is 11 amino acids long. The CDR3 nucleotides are TGTGCCAGCAGTACCTCCTACGAGCAGTACTTC. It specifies CASSTSYEQYF.

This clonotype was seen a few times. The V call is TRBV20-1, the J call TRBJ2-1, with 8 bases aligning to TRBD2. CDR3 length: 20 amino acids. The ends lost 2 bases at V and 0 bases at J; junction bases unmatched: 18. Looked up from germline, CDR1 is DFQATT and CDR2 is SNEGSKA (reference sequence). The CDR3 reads CSARHPAGGRTLSSYNEQFF. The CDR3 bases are TGCAGTGCTAGACACCCGGCGGGCGGGAGGACTTTAAGCTCCTACAATGAGCAGTTCTTC.

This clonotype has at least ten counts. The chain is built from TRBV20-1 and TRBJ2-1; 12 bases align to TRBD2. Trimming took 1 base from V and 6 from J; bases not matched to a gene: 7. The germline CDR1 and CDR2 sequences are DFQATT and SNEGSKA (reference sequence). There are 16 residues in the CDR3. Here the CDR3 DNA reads TGCAGTGCTAGAGGGGAGAGACTAGCGGGGGTCAATGAGCAGTTCTTC. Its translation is CSARGERLAGVNEQFF.

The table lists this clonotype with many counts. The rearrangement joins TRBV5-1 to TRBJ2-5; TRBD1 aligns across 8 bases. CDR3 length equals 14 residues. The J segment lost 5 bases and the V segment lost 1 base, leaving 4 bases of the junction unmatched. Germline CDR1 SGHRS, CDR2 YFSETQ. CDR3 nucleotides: TGCGCCAGCAGCTTGACAGGGGGGAAGGAGACCCAGTACTTC. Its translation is CASSLTGGKETQYF. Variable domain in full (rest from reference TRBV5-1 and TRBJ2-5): KAGVTQTPRYLIKTRGQQVTLSCSPISGHRSVSWYQQTPGQGLQFLFEYFSETQRNKGNFPGRFSGRQFSNSRSEMNVSTLELGDSALYLCASSLTGGKETQYFGPGTRLLVL.

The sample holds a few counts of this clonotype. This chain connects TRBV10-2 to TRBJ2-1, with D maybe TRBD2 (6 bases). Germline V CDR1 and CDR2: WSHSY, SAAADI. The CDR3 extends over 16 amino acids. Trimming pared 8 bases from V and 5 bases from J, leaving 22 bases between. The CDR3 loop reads CASEGETLARDNEQFF. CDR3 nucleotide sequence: TGCGCCAGCGAAGGGGAAACCCTAGCGCGGGACAATGAGCAGTTCTTC.

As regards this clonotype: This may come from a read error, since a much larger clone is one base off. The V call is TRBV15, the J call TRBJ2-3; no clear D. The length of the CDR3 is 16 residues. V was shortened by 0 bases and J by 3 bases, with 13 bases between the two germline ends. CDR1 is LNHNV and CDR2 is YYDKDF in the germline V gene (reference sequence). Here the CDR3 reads CATSRDTVEGTDTQYF. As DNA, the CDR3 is TGTGCCACCAGCAGAGATACAGTGGAAGGTACAGATACGCAGTATTTT.

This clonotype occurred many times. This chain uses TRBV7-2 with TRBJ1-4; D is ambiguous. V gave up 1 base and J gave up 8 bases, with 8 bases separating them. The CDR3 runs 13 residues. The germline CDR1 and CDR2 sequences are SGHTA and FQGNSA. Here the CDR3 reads CASSLGPGEKLFF. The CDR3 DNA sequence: TGTGCCAGCAGCTTAGGTCCTGGAGAAAAACTGTTTTTT.

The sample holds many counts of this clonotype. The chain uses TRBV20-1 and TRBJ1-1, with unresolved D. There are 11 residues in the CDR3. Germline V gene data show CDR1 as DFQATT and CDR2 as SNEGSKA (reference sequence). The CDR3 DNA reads TGCAGCGCCCGGGCGAACACTGAAGCTTTCTTT. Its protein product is CSARANTEAFF.

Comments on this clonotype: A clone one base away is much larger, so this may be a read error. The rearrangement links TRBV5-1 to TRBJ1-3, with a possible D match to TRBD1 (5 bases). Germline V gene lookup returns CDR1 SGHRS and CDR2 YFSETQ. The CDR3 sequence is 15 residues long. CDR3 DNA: TGCGCCAGCAGCGAAAATCCAGGGAGTGGAAACGCCATATATTTT. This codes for CASSENPGSGNAIYF.

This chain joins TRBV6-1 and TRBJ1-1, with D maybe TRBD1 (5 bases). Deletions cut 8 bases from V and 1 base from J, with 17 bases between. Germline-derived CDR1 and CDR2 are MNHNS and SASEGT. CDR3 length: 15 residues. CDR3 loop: CASVDDSVGNTEAFF. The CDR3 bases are TGTGCCAGCGTCGACGACAGCGTCGGGAACACTGAAGCTTTCTTT.

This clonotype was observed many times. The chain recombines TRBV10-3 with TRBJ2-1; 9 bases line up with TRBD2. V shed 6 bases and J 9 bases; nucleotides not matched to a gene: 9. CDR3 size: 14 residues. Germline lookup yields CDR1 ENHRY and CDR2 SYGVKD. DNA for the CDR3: TGTGCCATCAGCGATACTAGCGGGCCCGCTGAGCAGTTCTTC. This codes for CAISDTSGPAEQFF.

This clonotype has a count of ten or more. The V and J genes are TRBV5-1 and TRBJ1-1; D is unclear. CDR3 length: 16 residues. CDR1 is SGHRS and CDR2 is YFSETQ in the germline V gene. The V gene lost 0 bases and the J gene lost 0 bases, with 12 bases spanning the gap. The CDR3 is CASSLAFGDMNTEAFF. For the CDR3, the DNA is TGCGCCAGCAGCTTGGCCTTCGGAGACATGAACACTGAAGCTTTCTTT.

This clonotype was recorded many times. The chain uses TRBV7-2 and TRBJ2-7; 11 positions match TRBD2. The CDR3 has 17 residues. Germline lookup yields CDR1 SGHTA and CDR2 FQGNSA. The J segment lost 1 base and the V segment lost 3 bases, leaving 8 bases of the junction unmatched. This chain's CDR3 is CASSFSTSGIHSYEQYF. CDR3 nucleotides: TGTGCCAGCAGCTTCTCGACTAGCGGGATCCATTCCTACGAGCAGTACTTC.

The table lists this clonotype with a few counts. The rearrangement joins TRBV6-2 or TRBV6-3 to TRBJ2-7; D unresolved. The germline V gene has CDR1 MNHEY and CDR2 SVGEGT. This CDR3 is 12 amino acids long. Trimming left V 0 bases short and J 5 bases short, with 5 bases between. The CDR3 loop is CASSYSRNEQYF. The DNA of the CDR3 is TGTGCCAGCAGTTACTCTCGAAACGAGCAGTACTTC.

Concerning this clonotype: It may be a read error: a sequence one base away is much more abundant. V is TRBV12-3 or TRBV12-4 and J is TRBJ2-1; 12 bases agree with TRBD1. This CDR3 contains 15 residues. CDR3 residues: CAGSFRDRGRNEQFF. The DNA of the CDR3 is TGTGCCGGCAGTTTCCGGGACAGGGGGCGCAATGAGCAGTTCTTC.

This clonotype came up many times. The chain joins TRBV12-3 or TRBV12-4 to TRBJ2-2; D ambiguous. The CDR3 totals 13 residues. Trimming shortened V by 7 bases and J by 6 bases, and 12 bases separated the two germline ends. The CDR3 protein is CASTQRGSGELFF. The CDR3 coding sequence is TGTGCCAGCACCCAAAGAGGTTCCGGGGAGCTGTTTTTT.

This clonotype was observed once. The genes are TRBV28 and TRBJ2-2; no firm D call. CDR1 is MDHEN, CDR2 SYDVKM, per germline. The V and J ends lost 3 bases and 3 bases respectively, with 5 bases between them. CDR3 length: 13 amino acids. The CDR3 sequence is CASSFFHTGELFF. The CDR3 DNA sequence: TGTGCCAGCAGTTTCTTTCACACCGGGGAGCTGTTTTTT.

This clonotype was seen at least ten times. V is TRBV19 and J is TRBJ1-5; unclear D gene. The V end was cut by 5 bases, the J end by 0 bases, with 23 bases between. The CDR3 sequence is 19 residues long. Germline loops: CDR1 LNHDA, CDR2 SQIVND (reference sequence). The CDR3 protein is CASSLSNGMGAYSNQPQHF. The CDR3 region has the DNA TGTGCCAGTAGTCTAAGTAACGGTATGGGCGCCTATAGCAATCAGCCCCAGCATTTT.

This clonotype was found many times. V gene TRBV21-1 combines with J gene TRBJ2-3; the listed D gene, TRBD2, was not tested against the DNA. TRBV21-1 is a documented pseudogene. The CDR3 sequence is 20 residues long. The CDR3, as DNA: TGTGCCAGCAGCAAGACCGGGCTAGCGGGAGGGTCGCAAAGCACAGATACGCAGTATTTT. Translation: CASSKTGLAGGSQSTDTQYF.

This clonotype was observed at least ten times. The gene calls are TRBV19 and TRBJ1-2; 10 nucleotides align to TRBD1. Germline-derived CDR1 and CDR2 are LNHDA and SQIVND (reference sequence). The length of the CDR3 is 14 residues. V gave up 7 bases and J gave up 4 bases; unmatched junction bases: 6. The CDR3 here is CASIDRGRVYGYTF. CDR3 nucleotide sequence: TGTGCCAGTATCGACAGGGGGCGCGTCTATGGCTACACCTTC.

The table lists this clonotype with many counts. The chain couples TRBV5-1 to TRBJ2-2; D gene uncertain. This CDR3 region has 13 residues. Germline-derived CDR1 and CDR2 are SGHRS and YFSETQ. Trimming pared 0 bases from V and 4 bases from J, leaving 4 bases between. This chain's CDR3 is CASSLAVTGELFF. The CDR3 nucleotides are TGCGCCAGCAGCTTGGCCGTCACCGGGGAGCTGTTTTTT.

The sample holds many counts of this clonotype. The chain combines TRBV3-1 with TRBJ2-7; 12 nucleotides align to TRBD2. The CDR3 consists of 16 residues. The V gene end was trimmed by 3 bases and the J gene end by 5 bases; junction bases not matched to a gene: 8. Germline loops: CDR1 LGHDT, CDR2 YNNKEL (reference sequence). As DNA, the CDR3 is TGTGCCAGCAGCCAGGACCTAGCGGGAGGGGTCCACGAGCAGTACTTC. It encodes CASSQDLAGGVHEQYF.

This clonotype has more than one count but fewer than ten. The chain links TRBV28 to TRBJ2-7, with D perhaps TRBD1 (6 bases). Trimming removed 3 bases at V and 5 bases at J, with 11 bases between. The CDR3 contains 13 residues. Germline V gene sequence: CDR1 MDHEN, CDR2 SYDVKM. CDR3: CASSLPSGDEQYF. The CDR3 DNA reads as TGTGCCAGCAGTTTGCCCTCAGGGGACGAGCAGTACTTC. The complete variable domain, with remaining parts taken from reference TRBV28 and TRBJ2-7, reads DVKVTQSSRYLVKRTGEKVFLECVQDMDHENMFWYRQDPGLGLRLIYFSYDVKMKEKGDIPEGYSVSREKKERFSLILESASTNQTSMYLCASSLPSGDEQYFGPGTRLTVT.

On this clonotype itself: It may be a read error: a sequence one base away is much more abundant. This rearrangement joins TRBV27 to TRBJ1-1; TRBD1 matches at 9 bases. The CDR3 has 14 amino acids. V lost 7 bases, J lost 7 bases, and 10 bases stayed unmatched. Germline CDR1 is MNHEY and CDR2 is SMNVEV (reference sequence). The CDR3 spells CASNFMTGGDEAFF. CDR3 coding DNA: TGTGCCAGCAATTTTATGACAGGGGGTGATGAAGCTTTCTTT.

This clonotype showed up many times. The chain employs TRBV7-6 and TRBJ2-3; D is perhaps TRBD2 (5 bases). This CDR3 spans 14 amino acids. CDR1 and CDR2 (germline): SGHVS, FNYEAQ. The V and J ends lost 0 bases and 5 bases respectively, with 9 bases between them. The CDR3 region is CASSLAGDEDTQYF. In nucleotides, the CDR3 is TGTGCCAGCAGCTTAGCGGGAGATGAAGATACGCAGTATTTT.

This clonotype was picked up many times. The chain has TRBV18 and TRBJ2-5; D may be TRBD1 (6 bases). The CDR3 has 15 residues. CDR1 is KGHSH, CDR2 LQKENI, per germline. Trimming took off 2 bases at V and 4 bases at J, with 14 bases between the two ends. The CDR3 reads CASSPSGYRAETQYF. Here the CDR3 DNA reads TGTGCCAGCTCACCATCGGGTTACAGGGCAGAGACCCAGTACTTC.